This section outlines one TCR beta chain sequence together with its context. Its target is not known. The entry originates in a study of radiotherapy plus CTLA-4 blockade in lung cancer. Whole-study context: Patients showed objective responses in over 15% of cases, and disease control was achieved by under 40%. Whole-study results and caveats: With interferon-beta, early dynamics of blood T cell clones were reported to best predict response. Researchers report tumor-derived TCR clones expanding in blood after radiotherapy plus ipilimumab.

CTLA-4 blockade using ipilimumab, together with focal radiation, was received by patients with chemo-refractory metastatic non-small-cell lung cancer. Produced via immunoSEQ multiplex PCR; TCRdb's table is partial and in-frame only. This repertoire shows some 60,000 clones, 65% to 85% found once; its top ten account for around 3%. The CDR3 runs to 14 residues. The V gene end was trimmed by 5 bases and the J gene end by 3 bases; junction bases not matched to a gene: 5. Germline lookup yields CDR1 GTSNPN and CDR2 SVGIG (reference sequence). This sequence originates from a human donor with non-small cell lung cancer who had a complete response to radiotherapy plus ipilimumab. The V gene is TRBV30, the J gene TRBJ1-4; 8 bases line up with TRBD1. This material consisted of peripheral blood, taken from a patient treated with radiotherapy plus ipilimumab. Written as DNA, the CDR3 is TGTGCCTGGGGACTACAGGGGGCTAATGAAAAACTGTTTTTT. Amino acids: CAWGLQGANEKLFF.